Included here is one T cell receptor (beta chain) sequence, with context. Its target is not known. Other DNA sequences in the sample encode the same CDR3. This entry is derived from a study of T cell responses to AZD1222 COVID-19 vaccine. V lost 0 bases to trimming and J lost 3 bases, with 8 bases between them. Germline V gene sequence: CDR1 GTSNPN, CDR2 SVGIG (reference sequence). This CDR3 is 13 amino acids long. Study outcomes and limitations: The study found vaccine-associated CD4 TCRs spanning spike, dominant at 160-218 and 743-854. Reports say nearly half of spike-specific TCRs go after unmutated variant regions. Among those given AZD1222, only six or seven were seropositive at baseline. Recipients of two AZD1222 doses showed rising Spike-specific TCR breadth and depth.

Sequencing was performed with immunoSEQ multiplex PCR; in TCRdb, only in-frame clones are kept and a portion is missing. The table records 95,000 to 150,000 clones, roughly 93% of them present only once. The sample here was peripheral blood, taken on day 0 of AZD1222 vaccination. The chain links TRBV30 to TRBJ1-1; possible D gene TRBD1, 5 bases. The receptor's source is an adult in good health. CDR3 DNA sequence: TGTGCCTGGAGTGTTCAAGGGGACACTGAAGCTTTCTTT. It yields the protein CAWSVQGDTEAFF.